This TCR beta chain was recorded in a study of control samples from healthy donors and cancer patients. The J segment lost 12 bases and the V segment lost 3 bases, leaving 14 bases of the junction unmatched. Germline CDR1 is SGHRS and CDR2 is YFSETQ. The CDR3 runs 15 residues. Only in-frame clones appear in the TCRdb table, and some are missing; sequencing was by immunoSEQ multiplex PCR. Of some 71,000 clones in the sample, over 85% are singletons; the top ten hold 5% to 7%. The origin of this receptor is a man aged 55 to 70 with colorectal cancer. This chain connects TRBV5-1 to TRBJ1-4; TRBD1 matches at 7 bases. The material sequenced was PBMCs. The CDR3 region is CASSYSGGTLGELFF. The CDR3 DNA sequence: TGCGCCAGCAGCTACTCAGGGGGAACTTTAGGGGAACTGTTTTTT.